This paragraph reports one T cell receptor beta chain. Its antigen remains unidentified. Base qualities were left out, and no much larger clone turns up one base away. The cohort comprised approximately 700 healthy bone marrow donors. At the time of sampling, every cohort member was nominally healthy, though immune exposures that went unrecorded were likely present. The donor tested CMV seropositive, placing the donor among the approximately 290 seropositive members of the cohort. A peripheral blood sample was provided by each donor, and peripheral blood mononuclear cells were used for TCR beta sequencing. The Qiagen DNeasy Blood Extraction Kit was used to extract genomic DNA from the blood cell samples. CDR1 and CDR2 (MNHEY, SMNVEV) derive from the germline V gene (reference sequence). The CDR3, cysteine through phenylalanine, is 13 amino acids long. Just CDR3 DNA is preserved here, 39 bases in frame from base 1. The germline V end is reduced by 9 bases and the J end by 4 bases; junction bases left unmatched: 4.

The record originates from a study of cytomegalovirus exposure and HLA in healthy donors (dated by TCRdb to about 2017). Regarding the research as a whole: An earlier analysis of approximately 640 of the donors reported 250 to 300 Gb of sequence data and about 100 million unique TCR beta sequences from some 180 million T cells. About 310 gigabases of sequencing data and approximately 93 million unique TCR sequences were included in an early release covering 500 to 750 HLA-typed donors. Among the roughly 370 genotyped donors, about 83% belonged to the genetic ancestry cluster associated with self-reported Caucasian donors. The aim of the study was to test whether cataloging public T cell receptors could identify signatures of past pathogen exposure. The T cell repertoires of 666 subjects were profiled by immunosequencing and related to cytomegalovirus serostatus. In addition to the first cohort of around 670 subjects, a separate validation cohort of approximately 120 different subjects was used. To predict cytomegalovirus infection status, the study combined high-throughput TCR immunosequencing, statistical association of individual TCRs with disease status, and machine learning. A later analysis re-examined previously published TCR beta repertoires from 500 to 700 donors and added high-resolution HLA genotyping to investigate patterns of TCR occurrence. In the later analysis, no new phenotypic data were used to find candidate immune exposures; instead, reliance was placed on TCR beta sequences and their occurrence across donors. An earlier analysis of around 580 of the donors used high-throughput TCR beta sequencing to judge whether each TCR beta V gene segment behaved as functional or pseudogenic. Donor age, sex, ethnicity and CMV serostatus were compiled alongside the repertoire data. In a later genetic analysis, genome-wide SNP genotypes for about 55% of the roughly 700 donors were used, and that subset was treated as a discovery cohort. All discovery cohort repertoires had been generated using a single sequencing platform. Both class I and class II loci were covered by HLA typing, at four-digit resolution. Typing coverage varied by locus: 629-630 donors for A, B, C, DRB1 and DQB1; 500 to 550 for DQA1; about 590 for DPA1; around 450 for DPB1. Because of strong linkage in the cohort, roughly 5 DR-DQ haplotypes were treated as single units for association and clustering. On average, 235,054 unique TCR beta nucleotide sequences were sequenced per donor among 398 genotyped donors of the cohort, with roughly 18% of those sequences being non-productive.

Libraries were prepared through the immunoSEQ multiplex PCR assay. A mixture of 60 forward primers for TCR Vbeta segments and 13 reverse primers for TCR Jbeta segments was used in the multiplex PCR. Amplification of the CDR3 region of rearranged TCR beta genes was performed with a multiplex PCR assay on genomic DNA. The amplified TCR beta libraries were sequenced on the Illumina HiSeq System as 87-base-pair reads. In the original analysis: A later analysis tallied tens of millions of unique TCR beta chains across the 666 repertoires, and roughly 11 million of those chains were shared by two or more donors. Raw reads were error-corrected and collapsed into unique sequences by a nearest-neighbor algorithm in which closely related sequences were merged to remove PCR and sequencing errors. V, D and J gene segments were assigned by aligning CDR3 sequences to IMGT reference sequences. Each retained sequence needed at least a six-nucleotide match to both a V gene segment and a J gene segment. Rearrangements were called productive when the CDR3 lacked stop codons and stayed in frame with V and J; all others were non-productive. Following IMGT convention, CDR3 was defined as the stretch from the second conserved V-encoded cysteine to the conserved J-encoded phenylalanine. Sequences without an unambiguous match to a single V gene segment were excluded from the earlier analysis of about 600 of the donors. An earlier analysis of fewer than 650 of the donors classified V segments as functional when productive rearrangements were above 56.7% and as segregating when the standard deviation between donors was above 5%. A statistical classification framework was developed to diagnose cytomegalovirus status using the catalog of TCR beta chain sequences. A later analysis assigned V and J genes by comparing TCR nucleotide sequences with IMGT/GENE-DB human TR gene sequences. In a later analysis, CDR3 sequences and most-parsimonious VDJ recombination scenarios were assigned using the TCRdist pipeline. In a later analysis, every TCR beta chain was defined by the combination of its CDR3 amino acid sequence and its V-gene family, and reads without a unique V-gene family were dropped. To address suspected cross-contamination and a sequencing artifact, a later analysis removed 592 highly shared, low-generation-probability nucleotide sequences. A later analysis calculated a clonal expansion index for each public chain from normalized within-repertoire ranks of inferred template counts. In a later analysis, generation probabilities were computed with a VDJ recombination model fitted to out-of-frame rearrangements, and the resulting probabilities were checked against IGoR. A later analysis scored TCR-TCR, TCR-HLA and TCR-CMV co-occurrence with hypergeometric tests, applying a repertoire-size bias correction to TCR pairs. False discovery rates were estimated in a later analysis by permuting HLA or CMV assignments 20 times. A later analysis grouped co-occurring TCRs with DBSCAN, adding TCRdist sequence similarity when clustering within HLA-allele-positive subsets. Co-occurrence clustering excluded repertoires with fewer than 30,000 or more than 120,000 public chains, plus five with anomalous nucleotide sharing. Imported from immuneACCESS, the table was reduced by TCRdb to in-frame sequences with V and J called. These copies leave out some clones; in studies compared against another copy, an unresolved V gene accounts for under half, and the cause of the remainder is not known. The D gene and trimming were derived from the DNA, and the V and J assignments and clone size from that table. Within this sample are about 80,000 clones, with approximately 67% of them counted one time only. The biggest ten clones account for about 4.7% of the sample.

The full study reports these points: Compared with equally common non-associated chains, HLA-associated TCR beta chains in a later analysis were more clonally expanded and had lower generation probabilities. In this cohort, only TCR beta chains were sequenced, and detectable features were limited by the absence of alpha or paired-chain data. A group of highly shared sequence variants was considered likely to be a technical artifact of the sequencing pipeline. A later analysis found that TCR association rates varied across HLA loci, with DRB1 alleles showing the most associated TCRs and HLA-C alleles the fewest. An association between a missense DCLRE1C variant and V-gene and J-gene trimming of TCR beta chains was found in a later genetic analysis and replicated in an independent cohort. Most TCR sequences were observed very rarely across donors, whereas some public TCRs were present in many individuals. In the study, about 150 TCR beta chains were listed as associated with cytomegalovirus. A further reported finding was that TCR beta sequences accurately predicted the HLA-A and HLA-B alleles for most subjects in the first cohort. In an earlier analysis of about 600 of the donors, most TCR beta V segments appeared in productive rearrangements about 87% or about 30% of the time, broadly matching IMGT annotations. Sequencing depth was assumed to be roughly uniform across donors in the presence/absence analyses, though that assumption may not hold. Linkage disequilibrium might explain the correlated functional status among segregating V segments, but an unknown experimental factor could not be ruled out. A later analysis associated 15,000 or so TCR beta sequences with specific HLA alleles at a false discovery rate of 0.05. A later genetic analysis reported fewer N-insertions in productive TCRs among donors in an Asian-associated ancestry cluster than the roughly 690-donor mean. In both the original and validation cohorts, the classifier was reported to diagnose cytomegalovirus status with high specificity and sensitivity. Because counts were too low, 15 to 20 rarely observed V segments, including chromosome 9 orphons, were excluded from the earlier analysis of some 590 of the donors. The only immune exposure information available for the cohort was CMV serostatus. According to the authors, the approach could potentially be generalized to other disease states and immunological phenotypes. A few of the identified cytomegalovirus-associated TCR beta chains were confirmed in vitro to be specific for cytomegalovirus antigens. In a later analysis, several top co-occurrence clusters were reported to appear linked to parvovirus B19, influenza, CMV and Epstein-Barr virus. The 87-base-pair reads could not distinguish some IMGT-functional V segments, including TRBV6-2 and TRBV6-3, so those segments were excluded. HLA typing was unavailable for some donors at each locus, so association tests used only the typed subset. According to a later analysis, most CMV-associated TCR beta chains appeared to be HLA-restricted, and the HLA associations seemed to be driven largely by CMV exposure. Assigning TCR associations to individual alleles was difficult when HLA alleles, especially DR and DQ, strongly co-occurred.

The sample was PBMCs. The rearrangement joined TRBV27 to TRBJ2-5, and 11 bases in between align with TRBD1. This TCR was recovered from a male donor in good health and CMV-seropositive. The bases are TGTGCCAGTCGGGGGACAGGGGGAGAGACCCAGTACTTC. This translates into CASRGTGGETQYF.